This record looks at one TCR beta chain sequence and its context. It has no known antigen specificity. No base-level quality is on record; no much larger clone is a single base apart. The immunoSEQ Assay, a bias-controlled multiplex PCR, was used to amplify TCRbeta CDR3 regions from genomic DNA. The authors' pipeline ran thus. The number of nucleated cells in each sample was estimated from the amplification of reference gene primers within the assay. To quantify the absolute abundance of each unique TCRbeta CDR3 rearrangement, sequence reads were collapsed and filtered. For each sample, productive Simpson clonality was calculated as the square root of Simpson's diversity index over productive rearrangements. TCRdb retrieved this table from immuneACCESS and kept in-frame rearrangements only. Not all clones are present; in checked studies, unresolved V genes account for under half, and no reason is known for the remainder. V and J calls and clone size come straight from that table; D and trimming were deduced from the DNA. In all, the sample holds approximately 230,000 clones, and less than 85% of those were seen once. Of the sample, 4.9% falls within the top ten clones.

These data originate in a study of blood T cell repertoires in COVID-19 (TCRdb year 2020). Study-wide context: Collaborator samples came from the United States, Italy and Spain and covered acute and convalescent phases of COVID-19. Sample metadata almost always included a de-identified subject ID, COVID-19 status, age in years and sex. A freely available public database, intended as a resource for researchers studying the immune response to SARS-CoV-2, is where the repertoires were released. The prospective study material was composed of cDNA or gDNA derived from T cells, B-cell-depleted T cells, or PBMCs. The dataset comprised deeply sampled blood TCRbeta repertoires from subjects exposed to, actively infected with, or recovered from COVID-19. HLA class I and class II types, where available, came from metadata supplied by the sample provider rather than from assay-based typing. The samples were drawn from the first 160 participants of the ongoing ImmuneRACE study and from about 1,200 subjects provided by 6 global collaborators. General conclusions and limits of the study: How much clinical and demographic metadata was included differed by source and by participant, and the metadata was provided uncurated.

Whole blood was collected in K2EDTA tubes by collaborating institutions according to the institutions' own protocols. For TCRbeta analysis, collaborator samples were shipped as frozen whole blood, as isolated PBMCs, or as DNA extracted from either sample type. As encoded in the germline V gene, CDR1 is MNHEY while CDR2 is SVGAGI. Inclusive of the bounding cysteine and phenylalanine, the CDR3 is 14 residues long. The retained sequence is limited to the CDR3, 42 bases, with the frame set at the first base. V loses 8 bases at its end and J loses 0 bases; junction bases beyond the gene matches: 3. This clonotype was obtained from an elderly woman with active or convalescent COVID-19. Source material: peripheral blood. The V gene is TRBV6-5 and the J gene is TRBJ1-5, with 8 bases aligning to TRBD1. The base sequence is TGTGCCAGCGCGACAGGGGCTAGCAATCAGCCCCAGCATTTT. It is translated as CASATGASNQPQHF.